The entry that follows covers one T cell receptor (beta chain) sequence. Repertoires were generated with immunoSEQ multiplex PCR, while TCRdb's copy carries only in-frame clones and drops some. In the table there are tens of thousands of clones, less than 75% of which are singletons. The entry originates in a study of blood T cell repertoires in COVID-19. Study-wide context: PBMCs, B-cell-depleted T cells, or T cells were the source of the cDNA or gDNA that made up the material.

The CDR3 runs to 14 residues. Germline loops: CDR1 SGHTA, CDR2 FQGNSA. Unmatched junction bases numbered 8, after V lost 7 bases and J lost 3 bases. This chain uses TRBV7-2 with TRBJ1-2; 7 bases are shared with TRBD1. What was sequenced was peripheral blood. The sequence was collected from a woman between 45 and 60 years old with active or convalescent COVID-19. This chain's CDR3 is CASTPWDSYYGYTF. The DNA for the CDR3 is TGTGCCAGCACCCCCTGGGACAGTTACTATGGCTACACCTTC.